This entry describes one T cell receptor beta chain. The antigen is unknown. TCRdb analysed the 5' RACE reads with MiXCR anew, one entry per CDR3 protein. The sample shows around 20,000 distinct CDR3 sequences, 7% to 8% of them seen only once. The record originates from a study of spatial heterogeneity in lung cancer. Time point described: sample taken at primary tumor resection. Extraction of whole RNA from tumor, nontumor lung or frozen PBMC preceded unsorted sequencing. Broader study findings: How many expanded intratumoral alpha and beta TCRs were present tracked the tumor mutation count, which was a count of nonsynonymous mutations.

The junction had 10 bases not matched to a gene; V was cut back by 4 bases and J by 5 bases. CDR3 length: 15 residues. Germline loops: CDR1 SGHVS, CDR2 FNYEAQ. V usage is TRBV7-6 and J usage is TRBJ2-7, with 8 bases matching TRBD1. The source is a female donor with early-stage non-small cell lung cancer. The sample was lung tumor tissue, taken at surgery. CDR3 in amino acids: CASSSPTGVIHEQYF. CDR3 coding DNA: TGTGCCAGCAGCTCCCCGACAGGGGTAATCCACGAGCAGTACTTC.